This T cell receptor (beta chain) was sequenced in a study of cytomegalovirus exposure and HLA in healthy donors. A word on this clone: Its matching antigen is unknown.

V was clipped by 4 bases and J by 0 bases, with 20 bases between them. Per the germline V gene, CDR1 is SGHDT and CDR2 is YYEEEE. This CDR3 has 17 amino acids. Sequencing used immunoSEQ multiplex PCR; TCRdb keeps in-frame clones, though not all of them. This table has about 88,000 clones, about 96% appearing once. The study's findings and limits: 164 TCR beta chains were listed as cytomegalovirus-associated. Most TCR sequences proved rare, with some public TCRs found in many donors. Through in vitro validation, three CMV-associated chains were shown to be specific for CMV antigens. As was reported, the classifier diagnosed cytomegalovirus status with high specificity and sensitivity.

The origin of this receptor is a man aged 18 to 30 in good health and CMV-seronegative. The sequenced sample was PBMCs. This chain uses TRBV5-6 with TRBJ2-7; D perhaps matches TRBD1 (6 bases). CDR3 loop: CASSPSNEVQGSYEQYV. The CDR3, as DNA: TGTGCCAGCAGCCCCTCAAATGAAGTACAGGGCTCCTACGAGCAGTACGTC.